This T cell receptor (beta chain) was profiled in a study of cytomegalovirus exposure and HLA in healthy donors (dated by TCRdb to the late 2010s). Notes on the research overall: An earlier analysis of roughly 500 of the donors reported 276 Gb of sequence data and 100 million to 120 million unique TCR beta sequences obtained from about 200 million T cells. An early release that covered about 600 HLA-typed donors contained around 300 gigabases of sequencing data and tens of millions of unique TCR sequences. Of the roughly 390 genotyped donors, roughly 85% fell in the genetic ancestry cluster associated with self-reported Caucasian donors. The study aimed to test whether cataloging public T cell receptors could reveal signatures of past pathogen exposure. The study used immunosequencing to profile the T cell repertoires of several hundred subjects and linked those repertoires to cytomegalovirus serostatus. Besides the first cohort of roughly 700 subjects, a separate validation cohort made up of roughly 120 different subjects was used. The study combined high-throughput TCR immunosequencing, statistical association of individual TCRs with disease status, and machine learning to predict cytomegalovirus infection status. A later analysis re-examined previously published TCR beta repertoires from just over 650 donors and added high-resolution HLA genotyping to investigate patterns of TCR occurrence. In the later analysis, no new phenotypic data were used to find candidate immune exposures; instead, reliance was placed on TCR beta sequences and their occurrence across donors. In an earlier analysis of roughly 540 of the donors, high-throughput TCR beta sequencing was used to judge whether each TCR beta V gene segment behaved as functional or pseudogenic. Donor age, sex, ethnicity and CMV serostatus were compiled alongside the repertoire data. A later genetic analysis took genome-wide SNP genotypes for about 65% of the 666 donors and used that subset as a discovery cohort. All discovery cohort repertoires had been generated on a single sequencing platform. HLA typing covered class I and class II loci at four-digit resolution. Typing coverage differed by locus: A, B, C, DRB1 and DQB1 were typed in roughly 620-630 donors, DQA1 in around 500, DPA1 in over 600, and DPB1 in 450 to 490. Several DR-DQ haplotypes were treated as single units for association and clustering because of strong linkage in the cohort. Among roughly 400 genotyped donors of the cohort, an average of approximately 220,000 unique TCR beta nucleotide sequences was sequenced per donor, of which roughly 18% were non-productive. What the work shows at the level of the full study, not this receptor alone: In a later analysis, HLA-associated TCR beta chains showed more clonal expansion and lower generation probabilities than non-associated chains that were equally common. The earlier analysis of approximately 540 of the donors excluded some 15 rarely observed V segments, including chromosome 9 orphons, because counts were too low. A later analysis found that TCR association rates varied across HLA loci, with DRB1 alleles showing the most associated TCRs and HLA-C alleles the fewest. Because some donors lacked HLA typing at each locus, the association tests relied only on the typed subset. Most TCR sequences were observed very rarely across donors, whereas some public TCRs were present in many individuals. It was suggested by the authors that the approach could potentially be generalized to other disease states and immunological phenotypes. Only TCR beta chains were sequenced in this cohort, and the absence of alpha or paired-chain data limited detectable features. In both the original and validation cohorts, the classifier was reported to diagnose cytomegalovirus status with high specificity and sensitivity. A cluster of highly shared sequence variants was judged likely to represent a technical artifact of the sequencing pipeline. A later analysis found that most CMV-associated TCR beta chains appeared HLA-restricted, with HLA associations seemingly driven largely by CMV exposure. In the study, approximately 150 TCR beta chains were listed as associated with cytomegalovirus. A later analysis reported that several top co-occurrence clusters appeared linked to parvovirus B19, influenza, CMV and Epstein-Barr virus. A later genetic analysis associated a missense DCLRE1C variant with V-gene and J-gene trimming of TCR beta chains, and an independent cohort replicated the association. A further reported finding was that TCR beta sequences accurately predicted the HLA-A and HLA-B alleles for most subjects in the first cohort. A later genetic analysis reported fewer N-insertions in productive TCRs among donors in an Asian-associated ancestry cluster than the roughly 670-donor mean. In vitro tests confirmed that a few of the cytomegalovirus-associated TCR beta chains recognize cytomegalovirus antigens. Linkage disequilibrium might explain the correlated functional status among segregating V segments, but an unknown experimental factor could not be excluded. At a false discovery rate of 0.05, a later analysis linked around 17,000 TCR beta sequences to specific HLA alleles. Some IMGT-functional V segments, including TRBV6-2 and TRBV6-3, could not be told apart with the 87-base-pair reads, so those segments were excluded. Presence/absence analyses assumed roughly uniform sequencing depth across donors, an assumption that may not hold. When HLA alleles, especially DR and DQ, strongly co-occurred, attributing TCR associations to individual alleles was difficult. An earlier analysis of roughly 570 of the donors showed that most TCR beta V segments appeared in productive rearrangements either about 87% or about 30% of the time, which broadly matched IMGT annotations. The only immune exposure information available for the cohort was CMV serostatus.

In total, just over 650 healthy bone marrow donors made up the cohort. All cohort members were sampled while nominally healthy, although unrecorded immune exposures were likely present. The donor was CMV seropositive and was included in the group of 289 seropositive cohort members. A peripheral blood sample was collected from each donor, and TCR beta sequencing was performed on peripheral blood mononuclear cells. Genomic DNA was extracted from the blood cell samples with the Qiagen DNeasy Blood Extraction Kit. Taken from the germline V gene, the CDR1 and CDR2 loops are SNHLY and FYNNEI. Counted from cysteine to phenylalanine, this CDR3 has 14 amino acids. Only the CDR3 DNA stays, 42 bases, in frame from base 1. V is shortened by 8 bases, J by 0 bases, and the region joining them spans 14 bases. The library was built by means of the immunoSEQ multiplex PCR assay. A mixture of 60 forward primers for TCR Vbeta segments and 13 reverse primers for TCR Jbeta segments was used in the multiplex PCR. A multiplex PCR assay on genomic DNA amplified the CDR3 region of rearranged TCR beta genes. The amplified TCR beta libraries were sequenced on the Illumina HiSeq System as 87-base-pair reads. Per the original workflow: A later analysis counted some 74 million unique TCR beta chains across the 700 or so repertoires, and some 11 million of these chains were shared by at least two donors. To remove PCR and sequencing errors, raw reads were error-corrected and collapsed into unique sequences using a nearest-neighbor algorithm that merged closely related sequences. Alignment of CDR3 sequences to IMGT reference sequences was used to assign V, D and J gene segments. Each retained sequence needed at least a six-nucleotide match to both a V gene segment and a J gene segment. A rearrangement was called productive if the CDR3 had no stop codons and remained in frame with V and J, and every other rearrangement was called non-productive. CDR3 was defined by IMGT convention, running from the second conserved V-encoded cysteine to the conserved J-encoded phenylalanine. Sequences without an unambiguous match to a single V gene segment were excluded from the earlier analysis of 450 to 750 of the donors. An earlier analysis of just under 600 of the donors called V segments functional above 56.7% productive rearrangements and segregating when the between-donor standard deviation exceeded 5%. A statistical classification framework was developed to diagnose cytomegalovirus status using the catalog of TCR beta chain sequences. V and J gene assignment, in a later analysis, came from comparing TCR nucleotide sequences with IMGT/GENE-DB human TR gene sequences. In a later analysis, CDR3 sequences and most-parsimonious VDJ recombination scenarios were assigned using the TCRdist pipeline. In a later analysis, every TCR beta chain was defined by the combination of its CDR3 amino acid sequence and its V-gene family, and reads without a unique V-gene family were dropped. In a later analysis, 500 to 650 highly shared, low-generation-probability nucleotide sequences were removed to address suspected cross-contamination and a sequencing artifact. In a later analysis, a clonal expansion index for each public chain was calculated from normalized within-repertoire ranks of inferred template counts. In a later analysis, generation probabilities were computed using a VDJ recombination model fitted to out-of-frame rearrangements, and the results were checked against IGoR. Hypergeometric tests were used in a later analysis to score TCR-TCR, TCR-HLA and TCR-CMV co-occurrence, with a repertoire-size bias correction applied to the TCR pairs. In a later analysis, false discovery rates were estimated by permuting HLA or CMV assignments 20 times. In a later analysis, co-occurring TCRs were grouped using DBSCAN, and TCRdist sequence similarity was added for clustering within HLA-allele-positive subsets. For co-occurrence clustering, repertoires with fewer than 30,000 or more than 120,000 public chains were excluded, along with five repertoires with anomalous nucleotide sharing. TCRdb obtained this table from immuneACCESS and retained in-frame rearrangements with V and J assigned. These tables miss some clones; where compared with another copy, unresolved V genes account for less than half of the shortfall, and the remainder is unexplained. The DNA gave D and trimming, while V, J and clone size come from that table. This sample gives 100,000 to 150,000 clones in total; 8% to 11% of them show up just once. The top ten hold about 4.7% of the sample.

As to this clone: It has no known antigen specificity. Per-base quality was not reported, and no clone a single base away is much larger than it.

The sequence was collected from a woman aged 18-30 years in good health and CMV-seropositive. The sequencing input was PBMCs. This sequence uses TRBV2 and TRBJ2-7; 6 matching bases give a weak D call of TRBD2. The DNA sequence is TGTGCCAGCGGATTAGCGGTGAGCTCCTACGAGCAGTACTTC. This codes for CASGLAVSSYEQYF.